This T cell receptor (beta chain) was documented in a study of cytomegalovirus exposure and HLA in healthy donors. CDR1 and CDR2 (germline): SGHAT, FQNNGV. This CDR3 comprises 18 residues. Trimming removed 0 bases from V and 3 bases from J, with 20 bases in between. In the case of this clone: Its antigen is currently unknown.

Whole-study findings and limits: The majority of TCR sequences were rare, yet some public TCRs appeared in many donors. TCR beta chain V- and J-gene trimming was linked, in a later analysis, to a missense variant in DCLRE1C. Sequencing had likely introduced a cluster of highly shared sequence variants as an artifact.

The PCR was carried out with 60 Vbeta primers and 13 Jbeta primers. Repertoires were generated with immunoSEQ multiplex PCR, while TCRdb's copy carries only in-frame clones and drops some. The repertoire holds about 160,000 clones, approximately 79% seen once, with 3.5% to 5% in the top ten. The rearrangement uses TRBV11-2 and TRBJ1-1, with D possibly matching TRBD1 (6 bases). This TCR derives from a man in his forties in good health and CMV-seronegative. Sequencing was carried out using PBMCs. CDR3 amino acids: CASSLDVTGYTMDTEAFF. CDR3 bases: TGTGCCAGCAGCTTAGATGTAACAGGGTATACGATGGACACTGAAGCTTTCTTT.